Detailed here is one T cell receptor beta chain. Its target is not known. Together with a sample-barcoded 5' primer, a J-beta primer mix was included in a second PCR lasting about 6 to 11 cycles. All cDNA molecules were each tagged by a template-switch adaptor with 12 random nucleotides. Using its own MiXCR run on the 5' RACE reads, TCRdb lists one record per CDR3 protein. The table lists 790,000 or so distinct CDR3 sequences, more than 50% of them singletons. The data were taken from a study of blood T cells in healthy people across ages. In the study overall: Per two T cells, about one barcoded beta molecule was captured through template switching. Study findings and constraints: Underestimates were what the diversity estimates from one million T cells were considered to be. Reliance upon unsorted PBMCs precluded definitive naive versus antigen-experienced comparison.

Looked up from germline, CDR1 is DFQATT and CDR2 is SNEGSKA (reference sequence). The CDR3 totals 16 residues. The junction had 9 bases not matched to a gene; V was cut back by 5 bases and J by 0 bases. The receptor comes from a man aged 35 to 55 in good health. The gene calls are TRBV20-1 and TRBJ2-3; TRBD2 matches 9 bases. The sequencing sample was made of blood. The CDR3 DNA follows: TGCAGTGCTCGAAGTAGCGGGGGAATTAGCACAGATACGCAGTATTTT. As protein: CSARSSGGISTDTQYF.